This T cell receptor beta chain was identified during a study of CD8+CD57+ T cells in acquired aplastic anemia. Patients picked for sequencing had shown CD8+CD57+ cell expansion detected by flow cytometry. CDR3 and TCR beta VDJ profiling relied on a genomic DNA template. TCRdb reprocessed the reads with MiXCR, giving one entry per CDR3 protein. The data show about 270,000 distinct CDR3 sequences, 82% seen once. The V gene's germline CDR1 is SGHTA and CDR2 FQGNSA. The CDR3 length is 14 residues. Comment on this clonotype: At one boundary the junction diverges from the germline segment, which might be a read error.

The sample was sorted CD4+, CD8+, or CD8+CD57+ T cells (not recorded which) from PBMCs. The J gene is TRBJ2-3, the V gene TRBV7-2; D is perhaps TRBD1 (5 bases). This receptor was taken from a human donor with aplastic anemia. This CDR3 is CASSIAGSPTSSTF. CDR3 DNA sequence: TGTGCCAGCAGTATTGCAGGGTCCCCTACGAGCAGTACTTTT. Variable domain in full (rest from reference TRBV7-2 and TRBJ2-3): GAGVSQSPSNKVTEKGKDVELRCDPISGHTALYWYRQSLGQGLEFLIYFQGNSAPDKSGLPSDRFSAERTGGSVSTLTIQRTQQEDSAVYLCASSIAGSPTSSTFGPGTRLTVL.